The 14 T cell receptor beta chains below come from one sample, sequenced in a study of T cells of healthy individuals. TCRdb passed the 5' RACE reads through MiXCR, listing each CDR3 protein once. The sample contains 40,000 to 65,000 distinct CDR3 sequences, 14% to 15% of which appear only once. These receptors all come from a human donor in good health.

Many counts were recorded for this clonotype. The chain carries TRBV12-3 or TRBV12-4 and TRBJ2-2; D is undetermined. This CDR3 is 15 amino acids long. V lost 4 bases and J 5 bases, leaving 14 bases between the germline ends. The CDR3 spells CASSSSPGRTGELFF. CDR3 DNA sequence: TGTGCCAGCAGTTCGTCGCCGGGTCGGACCGGGGAGCTGTTTTTT.

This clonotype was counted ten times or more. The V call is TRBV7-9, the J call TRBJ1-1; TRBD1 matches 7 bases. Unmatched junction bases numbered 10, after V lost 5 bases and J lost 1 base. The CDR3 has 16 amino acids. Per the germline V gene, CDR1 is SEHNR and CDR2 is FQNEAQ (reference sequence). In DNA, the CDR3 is TGTGCCAGCAGCGCCCCAAGACAGGGAACGAACACTGAAGCTTTCTTT. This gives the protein CASSAPRQGTNTEAFF. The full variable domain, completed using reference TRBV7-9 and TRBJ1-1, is DTGVSQNPRHKITKRGQNVTFRCDPISEHNRLYWYRQTLGQGPEFLTYFQNEAQLEKSRLLSDRFSAERPKGSFSTLEIQRTEQGDSAMYLCASSAPRQGTNTEAFFGQGTRLTVV.

The CDR3 region has the DNA TGCAGTGCTAGAGATCTGGGGACAGGGATCACTGAAGCTTTCTTT. Its protein product is CSARDLGTGITEAFF. The J gene is TRBJ1-1, the V gene TRBV20-1, with 9 bases fitting TRBD1. This CDR3 comprises 15 residues. Germline V CDR1 and CDR2: DFQATT, SNEGSKA (reference sequence). J gave up 4 bases and V 0 bases, and 6 bases lay outside the gene matches.

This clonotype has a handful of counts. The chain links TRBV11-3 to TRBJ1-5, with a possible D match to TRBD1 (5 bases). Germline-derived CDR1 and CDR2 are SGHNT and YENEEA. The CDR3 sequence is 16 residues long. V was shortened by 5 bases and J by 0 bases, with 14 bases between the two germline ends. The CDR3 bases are TGTGCCAGCAGCCTTCAGACAGCCTATAGCAATCAGCCCCAGCATTTT. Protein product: CASSLQTAYSNQPQHF.

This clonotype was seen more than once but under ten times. This chain's CDR3 is CSARDPGGRALGETQYF. CDR3 in DNA: TGCAGTGCTAGAGATCCTGGAGGGAGGGCCCTGGGGGAGACCCAGTACTTC. This chain joins TRBV20-1 and TRBJ2-5, with TRBD2 matching 7 bases. The germline CDR1 and CDR2 sequences are DFQATT and SNEGSKA (reference sequence). The V and J ends lost 0 bases and 5 bases, in that order; junction bases with no gene match: 15. The CDR3 covers 17 residues.

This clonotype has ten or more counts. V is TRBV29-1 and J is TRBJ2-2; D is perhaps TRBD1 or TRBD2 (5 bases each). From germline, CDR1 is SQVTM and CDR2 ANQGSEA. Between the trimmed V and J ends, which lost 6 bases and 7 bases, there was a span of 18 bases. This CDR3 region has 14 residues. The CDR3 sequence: CSVGDGFVDGELFF. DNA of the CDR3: TGCAGCGTAGGGGACGGATTTGTAGACGGGGAGCTGTTTTTT.

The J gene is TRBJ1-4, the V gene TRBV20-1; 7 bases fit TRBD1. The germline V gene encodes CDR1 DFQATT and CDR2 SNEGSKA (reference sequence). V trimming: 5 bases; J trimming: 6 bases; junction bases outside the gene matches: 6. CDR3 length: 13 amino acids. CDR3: CSADKGADEKLFF. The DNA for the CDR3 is TGCAGTGCTGATAAGGGGGCGGATGAAAAACTGTTTTTT.

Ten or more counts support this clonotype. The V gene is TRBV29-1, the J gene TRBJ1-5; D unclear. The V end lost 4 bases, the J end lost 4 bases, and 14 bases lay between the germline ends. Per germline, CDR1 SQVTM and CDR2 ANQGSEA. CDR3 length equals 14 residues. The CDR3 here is CSVVLATDNQPQHF. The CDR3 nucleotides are TGCAGCGTTGTACTCGCTACGGATAATCAGCCCCAGCATTTT.

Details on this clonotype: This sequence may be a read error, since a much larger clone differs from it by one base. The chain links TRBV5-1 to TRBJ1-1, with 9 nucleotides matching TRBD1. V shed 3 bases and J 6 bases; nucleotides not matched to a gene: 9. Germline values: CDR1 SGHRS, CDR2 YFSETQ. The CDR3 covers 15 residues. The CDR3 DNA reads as TGCGCCAGCAGCTCTTCCCGGGACAGGGTTTCTGAAGCTTTCTTT. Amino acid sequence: CASSSSRDRVSEAFF.

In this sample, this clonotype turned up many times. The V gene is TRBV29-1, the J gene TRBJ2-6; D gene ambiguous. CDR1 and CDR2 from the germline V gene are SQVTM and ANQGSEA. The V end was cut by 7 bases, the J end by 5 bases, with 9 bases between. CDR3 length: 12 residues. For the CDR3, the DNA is TGCAGCGCCGTATTTTGGGCCAACGTCCTGACTTTC. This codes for CSAVFWANVLTF.

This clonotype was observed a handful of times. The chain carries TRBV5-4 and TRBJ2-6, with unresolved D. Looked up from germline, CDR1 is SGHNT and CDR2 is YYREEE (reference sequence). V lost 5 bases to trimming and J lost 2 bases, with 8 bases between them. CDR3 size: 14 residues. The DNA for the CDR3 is TGTGCCAGCAGGAAGATAGCTGGGGCCAACGTCCTGACTTTC. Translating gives CASRKIAGANVLTF.

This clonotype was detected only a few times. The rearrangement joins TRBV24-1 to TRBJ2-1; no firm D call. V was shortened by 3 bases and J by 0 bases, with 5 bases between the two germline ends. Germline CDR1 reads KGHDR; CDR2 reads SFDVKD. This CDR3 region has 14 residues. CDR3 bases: TGTGCCACCAGTGATCAAGACTCCTACAATGAGCAGTTCTTC. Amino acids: CATSDQDSYNEQFF.

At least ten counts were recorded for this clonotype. CDR3 bases: TGTGCCAGCAGTTTCTTTGGGGCCGCAGAGACCCAGTACTTC. Translating gives CASSFFGAAETQYF. The chain has TRBV12-3 or TRBV12-4 and TRBJ2-5; TRBD1 might be the D (5 bases). This CDR3 spans 14 amino acids. Trimming removed 3 bases from V and 4 bases from J, with 12 bases in between.

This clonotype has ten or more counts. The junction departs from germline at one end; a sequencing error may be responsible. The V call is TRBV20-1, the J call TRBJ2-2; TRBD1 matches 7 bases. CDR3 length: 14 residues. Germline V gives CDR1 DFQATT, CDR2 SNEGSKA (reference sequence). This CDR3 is CSARGGAGTGELFF. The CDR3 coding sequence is TGCAGTGCCAGAGGGGGCGCTGGCACCGGGGAGCTGTTTTTT.